This T cell receptor (beta chain) originates from a study of cytomegalovirus exposure and HLA in healthy donors. V shed 4 bases and J shed 6 bases, with 8 bases lying between them. Per the germline V gene, CDR1 is MNHEY and CDR2 is SVGAGI. This CDR3 spans 12 amino acids. It was with 60 Vbeta and 13 Jbeta primers that the PCR ran. TCRdb keeps only in-frame clones here, not all; method: immunoSEQ multiplex PCR. The table lists approximately 190,000 clones, approximately 86% of them singletons. The receptor's source is a boy between 2 and 15 years old in good health and CMV-seronegative. V usage is TRBV6-5 and J usage is TRBJ2-3; the D gene is possibly TRBD2 (7 bases). Sequenced: PBMCs. This chain's CDR3 is CASSSGGDTQYF. CDR3 nucleotides: TGTGCCAGCAGTTCGGGGGGCGATACGCAGTATTTT.